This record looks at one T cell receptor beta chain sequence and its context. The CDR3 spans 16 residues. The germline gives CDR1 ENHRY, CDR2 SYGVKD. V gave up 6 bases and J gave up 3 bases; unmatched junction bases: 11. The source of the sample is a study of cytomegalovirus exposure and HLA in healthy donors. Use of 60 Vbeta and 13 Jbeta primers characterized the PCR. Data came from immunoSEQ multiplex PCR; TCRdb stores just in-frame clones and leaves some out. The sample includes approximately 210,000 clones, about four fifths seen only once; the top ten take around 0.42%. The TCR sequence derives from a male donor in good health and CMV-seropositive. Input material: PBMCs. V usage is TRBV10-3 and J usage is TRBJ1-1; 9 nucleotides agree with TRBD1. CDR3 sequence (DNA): TGTGCCATCAGGACCGGGACAGGGACAGGCGACACTGAAGCTTTCTTT. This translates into CAIRTGTGTGDTEAFF.